This TCR beta chain is drawn from a study of response to subunit inactivated influenza vaccine. TCRdb reprocessed the RT-PCR reads via MiXCR and lists one record per CDR3 protein. The sample lists about 650,000 distinct CDR3 sequences, 14% seen once, with approximately 7.6% in the top ten. Trimming removed 3 bases at V and 6 bases at J, with 13 bases between. The length of the CDR3 is 14 residues. CDR1 is SGHRS, CDR2 YFSETQ, per germline. The sequenced sample was PBMCs from blood, obtained 14 days before vaccination. The clonotype originates from a man aged 50 to 59 who received an inactivated influenza vaccine. This sequence joins TRBV5-1 and TRBJ2-1; tentatively, D is TRBD1 or TRBD2 (5 bases each). The chain's CDR3 is CASSSGRQRNEQFF. The CDR3 bases are TGCGCCAGCAGCTCGGGAAGACAGCGCAATGAGCAGTTCTTC.